The 12 T cell receptor beta chains given below trace back to one sample, sequenced in a study of OX40 agonist ivuxolimab in advanced cancers. Sequencing used immunoSEQ multiplex PCR; TCRdb keeps in-frame clones, though not all of them. The sample contains about 34,000 clones, around 80% of which appear only once. The sequenced sample was CD4+ or CD8+ T cells sorted from blood, obtained in a trial of the OX40 agonist ivuxolimab. All receptors derive from an adult with an advanced solid tumor such as melanoma, head and neck, liver or kidney cancer.

In its sample, this clone was seen once. The chain links TRBV5-8 to TRBJ2-7, with D possibly TRBD2 on 6 matching bases. CDR1 and CDR2 from the germline V gene are SGHTS and YDEGEE. The CDR3 loop spans 14 amino acids. V gave up 5 bases and J gave up 1 base, with 13 bases separating them. The DNA for the CDR3 is TGTGCCAGCAGGGGGAGGAAGGGATCCTACGAGCAGTACTTC. Translation gives CASRGRKGSYEQYF.

This sequence joins TRBV30 and TRBJ2-7; 7 nucleotides align to TRBD2. V was clipped by 2 bases and J by 2 bases; unmatched bases: 6. The CDR3 consists of 14 residues. In germline, CDR1 is GTSNPN, CDR2 SVGIG (reference sequence). The CDR3 nucleotides read TGTGCCTGGAGTACTTACAGCGGGGCCTACGAGCAGTACTTC. Translated: CAWSTYSGAYEQYF. The whole variable domain, filled in from reference TRBV30 and TRBJ2-7, reads SQTIHQWPATLVQPVGSPLSLECTVEGTSNPNLYWYRQAAGRGLQLLFYSVGIGQISSEVPQNLSASRPQDRQFILSSKKLLLSDSGFYLCAWSTYSGAYEQYFGPGTRLTVT.

A single count supports this clone. The J gene is TRBJ1-1, the V gene TRBV19, with D unclear. V was clipped by 3 bases and J by 5 bases, with 13 bases between them. Looked up from germline, CDR1 is LNHDA and CDR2 is SQIVND (reference sequence). The CDR3 runs 14 residues. The DNA for the CDR3 is TGTGCCAGTAGTATTGGCGCCTCCTTGACTGAAGCTTTCTTT. Protein product: CASSIGASLTEAFF.

This sequence joins TRBV29-1 and TRBJ2-7; D could derive from TRBD1 or TRBD2 (5 bases each). This CDR3 is 13 amino acids long. Germline CDR1 reads SQVTM; CDR2 reads ANQGSEA. Deletions cut 1 base from V and 3 bases from J, with 10 bases between. As DNA, the CDR3 is TGCAGCGTTGAAGCGGGGCCGGGCTACGAGCAGTACTTC. Protein sequence: CSVEAGPGYEQYF.

The chain employs TRBV15 and TRBJ1-6, with D unclear. The CDR3 sequence is 15 residues long. V lost 0 bases and J 7 bases, leaving 10 bases between the germline ends. Germline loops: CDR1 LNHNV, CDR2 YYDKDF (reference sequence). The CDR3 DNA reads as TGTGCCACCAGCAGAGATCGAAATCACAATTCACCCCTCCACTTT. Translating gives CATSRDRNHNSPLHF.

This chain joins TRBV7-9 and TRBJ1-2, with D tentatively TRBD1 (5 bases). The CDR3 extends over 17 amino acids. With 4 bases removed from V and 4 bases from J, the gap between germline ends came to 22 bases. CDR1 is SEHNR, CDR2 FQNEAQ, per germline (reference sequence). Here the CDR3 reads CASSSTRITGRSYGYTF. CDR3 sequence (DNA): TGTGCCAGCAGCTCGACACGGATCACGGGACGGTCCTATGGCTACACCTTC.

The chain joins TRBV10-1 to TRBJ1-1; D might be TRBD1 (6 bases). Trimming left V 3 bases short and J 5 bases short, with 13 bases between. Per the germline V gene, CDR1 is WNHNN and CDR2 is SYGVQD (reference sequence). CDR3 size: 14 residues. The CDR3 is CASSDPTGGTEAFF. In DNA, the CDR3 is TGCGCCAGCAGTGACCCGACAGGTGGAACTGAAGCTTTCTTT.

V gene TRBV19 combines with J gene TRBJ1-5, with D possibly matching TRBD1 (5 bases). The CDR3 has 15 residues. V was pared by 3 bases and J by 1 base, with 10 bases between. Germline lookup yields CDR1 LNHDA and CDR2 SQIVND (reference sequence). CDR3 DNA sequence: TGTGCCAGTAGTATTCAGAAGGGGAGCAATCAGCCCCAGCATTTT. It encodes CASSIQKGSNQPQHF.

This clone was counted only a few times. V and J are TRBV5-6 and TRBJ1-2; D is possibly TRBD1 (5 bases). The CDR3 totals 13 residues. The germline V gene has CDR1 SGHDT and CDR2 YYEEEE. Deletions cut 0 bases from V and 5 bases from J, with 8 bases between. Here the CDR3 DNA reads TGTGCCAGCAGCTTGGAGGGGACTTATGGCTACACCTTC. It yields the protein CASSLEGTYGYTF.

V is TRBV19 and J is TRBJ2-7; D is possibly TRBD2 (5 bases). The CDR3 sequence is 15 residues long. The germline V gene encodes CDR1 LNHDA and CDR2 SQIVND (reference sequence). Trimming took 7 bases from V and 1 from J, leaving 17 bases between them. The CDR3 sequence: CASTPRALKSYEQYF. The CDR3 bases are TGTGCCAGTACCCCGCGGGCACTAAAATCCTACGAGCAGTACTTC.

This chain connects TRBV28 to TRBJ1-1; D call uncertain. Per germline, CDR1 MDHEN and CDR2 SYDVKM. The CDR3 covers 14 residues. V dropped 7 bases and J dropped 0 bases, with 12 bases sitting between them. The chain's CDR3 is CASIPGGLNTEAFF. The CDR3 bases are TGTGCCAGCATCCCGGGAGGCTTGAACACTGAAGCTTTCTTT.

This clone was recorded once. This chain joins TRBV6-1 and TRBJ1-1; D is undetermined. Trimming pared 6 bases from V and 6 bases from J, leaving 11 bases between. CDR1 is MNHNS and CDR2 is SASEGT in the germline V gene. CDR3 length: 12 residues. Here the CDR3 reads CASSHDNAEAFF. The CDR3, as DNA: TGTGCCAGCAGCCATGACAACGCTGAAGCTTTCTTT.